This TCR beta chain was profiled in a study of blood T cell repertoires in COVID-19. The CDR3 is made up of 17 amino acids. The germline V gene has CDR1 MGHDK and CDR2 SYGVNS. With V trimmed by 10 bases and J by 4 bases, 20 bases remained unmatched. Everyone who took part was roughly 18 to 89 years old, and they came from 24 US areas. Cohorts were based on clinical histories the participants reported. What the recovered Cohort 3 donors had was two negative PCRs, clearance, or symptom resolution. Clones were read by immunoSEQ multiplex PCR, and TCRdb kept only the in-frame ones, dropping some. Of fewer than 600,000 clones detected, more than 75% appear once; the ten largest clones hold about 1.7%. This clone was counted once.

This chain connects TRBV25-1 to TRBJ1-2; TRBD1 aligns across 8 bases. The clonotype originates from a woman aged 40 to 50 who had recovered from COVID-19. The sequencing input was PBMCs or T cells enriched from blood (not recorded which). CDR3 nucleotides: TGTGCCACCAATCGCAGGGACAGGTCGGAACCACGCTATGGCTACACCTTC. It codes for CATNRRDRSEPRYGYTF.